The following is a T cell receptor (beta chain) sequence with its context. What it binds is unknown. The data stem from a study of T-cell reconstitution after alpha-beta-depleted transplantation in children. Study findings and constraints: Among T cells one year after transplant, newly produced cells accounted for most counts and diversity. It was reported that alpha-beta T cells came from several hundred expanded graft clones (about two months after transplant). There were some patients whose high TCRbeta diversity at day 60 came from surviving recipient T cells and thymic progenitors.

Unique molecular identifiers were incorporated when the TCRbeta library was constructed. TCRdb ran MiXCR on the PCR reads and lists one entry per CDR3 protein. The sample records about 830,000 distinct CDR3 sequences, approximately 15% being singletons. This clonotype originated in a male patient younger than 18 who had a stem cell transplant for acute lymphoblastic leukemia, so the T cells may come from the graft donor. Source: PBMCs, mostly from graft donor cells, taken 360 days after TCRalphabeta/CD19-depleted stem cell transplant.

CDR3 sequence reads: CASSVDQSSTDTQYF. The CDR3, as DNA: TGTGCCAGCAGCGTCGACCAGTCTAGCACAGATACGCAGTATTTT. The chain carries TRBV9 and TRBJ2-3, with D unresolved. V was shortened by 2 bases and J by 0 bases, with 10 bases between the two germline ends. This CDR3 spans 15 amino acids. CDR1 is SGDLS, CDR2 YYNGEE, per germline.